The rows below give T cell receptor beta chains drawn from one sample of a study of blood T cell repertoires in COVID-19. The assay was immunoSEQ multiplex PCR, and TCRdb's table has in-frame clones only and misses some. In the table there are 350,000 or so clones, 88% of which are singletons. Sequencing was performed on PBMCs or T cells enriched from blood (not recorded which). These receptors were taken from a young woman who had been exposed to COVID-19. The CDR3 runs from the conserved cysteine through the conserved F or W. Fields, in order: V gene, clone size, D gene, CDR3 length, J gene, CDR3 protein, CDR3 DNA. D genes are given only for firm matches. The size entry is marked missing in some rows and otherwise reads once, few, many or a size class.

>TRBV6-5|NA|TRBD1|16|TRBJ1-2
CASSYSNRGINYGYTF
TGTGCCAGCAGTTACTCCAACAGGGGGATCAACTATGGCTACACCTTC
>TRBV2|NA|NA|13|TRBJ1-1
CASRPTAGTEAFF
TGTGCCAGCAGACCCACAGCGGGCACTGAAGCTTTCTTT
>TRBV28|NA|TRBD1|15|TRBJ1-6
CASSLSGTGVPPLHF
TGTGCCAGCAGTTTATCGGGGACAGGGGTGCCACCCCTCCACTTT
>TRBV10-3|NA|NA|14|TRBJ1-4
CAISPGSEGEKLFF
TGTGCCATCAGCCCGGGTTCCGAGGGTGAAAAACTGTTTTTT
>TRBV19|NA|TRBD1|14|TRBJ1-1
CASSRGAGGTEAFF
TGTGCCAGTAGTAGGGGGGCAGGGGGCACTGAAGCTTTCTTT
>TRBV11-2|NA|NA|14|TRBJ2-7
CASSLGTGAYEQYF
TGTGCCAGCAGCTTAGGGACTGGAGCCTACGAGCAGTACTTC
>TRBV5-1|NA|NA|14|TRBJ2-7
CASSLGQFTYEQYF
TGCGCCAGCAGCCTAGGACAGTTCACCTACGAGCAGTACTTC
>TRBV5-1|NA|TRBD1|19|TRBJ2-6
CASSLARQGARYGANVLTF
TGCGCCAGCAGCTTGGCCCGGCAGGGGGCGCGATATGGGGCCAACGTCCTGACTTTC
>TRBV12-3/TRBV12-4|NA|NA|12|TRBJ2-3
CASRDNTDTQYF
TGTGCCAGCAGAGACAACACAGATACGCAGTATTTT
>TRBV4-1|NA|TRBD1|15|TRBJ1-3
CASSLPSGTGNTIYF
TGCGCCAGCAGCCTCCCATCCGGGACAGGGAACACCATATATTTT
>TRBV7-3|once|NA|15|TRBJ1-3
CASSPQGSPGNTIYF
TGTGCCAGCAGCCCTCAGGGTTCTCCTGGAAACACCATATATTTT
>TRBV6-6|NA|TRBD1|15|TRBJ1-5
CASSHRGGGNQPQHF
TGTGCCAGCAGTCACAGGGGTGGAGGCAATCAGCCCCAGCATTTT
>TRBV18|NA|NA|14|TRBJ2-7
CASSPGGDSYEQYF
TGTGCCAGCTCACCCGGGGGTGATTCCTACGAGCAGTACTTC
>TRBV5-4|once|TRBD2|17|TRBJ2-1
CASSSPGRGDPYGEQFF
TGTGCCAGCAGCTCGCCGGGGAGGGGCGACCCATACGGTGAGCAGTTCTTC
>TRBV7-9|NA|NA|15|TRBJ1-1
CASSPQRGLGTEAFF
TGTGCCAGCAGCCCCCAGCGGGGGCTCGGCACTGAAGCTTTCTTT
>TRBV7-9|NA|TRBD1|16|TRBJ1-1
CASSLRDSLMNTEAFF
TGTGCCAGCAGCCTAAGGGACAGCCTTATGAACACTGAAGCTTTCTTT
>TRBV6-5|NA|TRBD1|15|TRBJ1-6
CASSWQGAANSPLHF
TGTGCCAGCAGTTGGCAGGGGGCGGCTAATTCACCCCTCCACTTT
>TRBV27|NA|NA|15|TRBJ1-6
CASSLFGRDNSPLHF
TGTGCCAGCAGTTTATTTGGCAGGGATAATTCACCCCTCCACTTT
>TRBV28|NA|NA|12|TRBJ1-2
CASLEGIYGYTF
TGTGCCAGCCTTGAGGGCATTTATGGCTACACCTTC
>TRBV5-1|once|TRBD2|15|TRBJ2-5
CASSLGTSGQETQYF
TGCGCCAGCAGCTTAGGGACTAGCGGGCAAGAGACCCAGTACTTC
>TRBV6-1|NA|TRBD1|17|TRBJ1-2
CASSEALPGQGLSGYTF
TGTGCCAGCAGTGAAGCGCTTCCCGGACAGGGGCTATCCGGCTACACCTTC
>TRBV5-1|NA|NA|14|TRBJ2-2
CASSLVANTGELFF
TGCGCCAGCAGCTTGGTGGCCAACACCGGGGAGCTGTTTTTT
>TRBV12-5|once|NA|14|TRBJ1-6
CASGTASGNSPLHF
TGTGCTAGTGGTACGGCCTCCGGGAATTCACCCCTCCACTTT
>TRBV7-3|NA|TRBD2|16|TRBJ2-3
CASSPLPGGPADTQYF
TGTGCCAGCAGCCCTCTTCCGGGAGGGCCGGCAGATACGCAGTATTTT
>TRBV19|NA|NA|15|TRBJ1-5
CASQVNSKGNQPQHF
TGTGCCAGTCAGGTTAACTCCAAGGGCAATCAGCCCCAGCATTTT
>TRBV5-1|NA|TRBD1|16|TRBJ2-7
CASSRTGQRNSYEQYF
TGCGCCAGCAGCAGAACGGGACAGAGAAACTCCTACGAGCAGTACTTC
>TRBV9|NA|NA|15|TRBJ1-1
CASSAQKTMNTEAFF
TGTGCCAGCAGCGCCCAGAAGACTATGAACACTGAAGCTTTCTTT